This passage covers 17 T cell receptor beta chains from one sample sequenced in a study of blood T cell repertoires in COVID-19. The data were produced by immunoSEQ multiplex PCR, yet TCRdb's version contains in-frame clones alone and is incomplete. The sample holds about 50,000 clones, over 75% seen once. Sequencing used peripheral blood. The source is a woman aged 80 or older with COVID-19, enrolled during active disease.

The chain has TRBV7-6 and TRBJ2-1; no clear D gene. V was pared by 6 bases and J by 3 bases, with 15 bases between. This CDR3 has 15 amino acids. Germline V CDR1 and CDR2: SGHVS, FNYEAQ. The CDR3 DNA reads as TGTGCCAGCAGTCAAGTCAGTACAGTCTACAATGAGCAGTTCTTC. Translated, it gives CASSQVSTVYNEQFF.

This chain links TRBV5-1 with TRBJ2-7, with D possibly TRBD2 on 6 matching bases. Germline V lookup: CDR1 SGHRS, CDR2 YFSETQ. The germline V and J ends were trimmed by 4 bases and 7 bases, with 15 bases remaining between them. The CDR3 runs 13 residues. The CDR3 sequence is CASSLGTPLEQYF. CDR3 in DNA: TGCGCCAGCAGCCTTGGGACTCCCCTGGAGCAGTACTTC.

V is TRBV5-1 and J is TRBJ2-7; 10 bases match TRBD1. Germline V gene data show CDR1 as SGHRS and CDR2 as YFSETQ. J was trimmed by 4 bases and V by 4 bases; bases with no gene match: 11. The CDR3 covers 16 residues. CDR3 in amino acids: CASSAHPGQGMYEQYF. CDR3 sequence (DNA): TGCGCCAGCAGCGCACACCCGGGACAGGGGATGTACGAGCAGTACTTC.

This clone was counted a few times. V usage is TRBV5-8 and J usage is TRBJ1-1; 8 nucleotides agree with TRBD1. Per germline, CDR1 SGHTS and CDR2 YDEGEE. CDR3 size: 17 residues. V shed 0 bases and J 1 base; nucleotides not matched to a gene: 8. The chain's CDR3 is CASSLEGRGLANTEAFF. The CDR3 DNA reads TGTGCCAGCAGCTTGGAGGGCAGGGGGCTCGCGAACACTGAAGCTTTCTTT.

The V and J genes are TRBV24-1 and TRBJ1-2, with D perhaps matching TRBD1 (6 bases). Between the trimmed V and J ends, which lost 5 bases and 0 bases, there was a span of 12 bases. Germline values: CDR1 KGHDR, CDR2 SFDVKD. The CDR3 consists of 15 residues. The CDR3: CATSAPGQTNYGYTF. The CDR3 DNA follows: TGTGCCACCAGTGCCCCGGGACAAACTAACTATGGCTACACCTTC.

The rearrangement links TRBV5-1 to TRBJ2-2; D is ambiguous. Deletions cut 3 bases from V and 0 bases from J, with 6 bases between. Germline-derived CDR1 and CDR2 are SGHRS and YFSETQ. The length of the CDR3 is 14 residues. Written as DNA, the CDR3 is TGCGCCAGCAGCTCCCATTCGAACACCGGGGAGCTGTTTTTT. This encodes CASSSHSNTGELFF. Combining the CDR3 with reference TRBV5-1 and TRBJ2-2 gives the whole variable domain KAGVTQTPRYLIKTRGQQVTLSCSPISGHRSVSWYQQTPGQGLQFLFEYFSETQRNKGNFPGRFSGRQFSNSRSEMNVSTLELGDSALYLCASSSHSNTGELFFGEGSRLTVL.

The V and J genes are TRBV21-1 and TRBJ2-7; TRBD1, the table's D call, was not compared with the DNA. TRBV21-1 is a pseudogene segment. The CDR3 runs 15 residues. CDR3 DNA: TGTGCCAGCAGCAAAGTCGGGACACGACCCTACGAGCAGTACTTC. It translates to CASSKVGTRPYEQYF.

The chain uses TRBV28 and TRBJ2-7; TRBD2 agrees at 7 bases. This CDR3 is built from 12 residues. Germline values: CDR1 MDHEN, CDR2 SYDVKM. J lost 6 bases, V lost 8 bases, and 7 bases had no gene match. DNA of the CDR3: TGTGCCAGCCAGCGGGACCAGGGCGAGCAGTACTTC. Amino acid sequence: CASQRDQGEQYF. The complete variable domain, with remaining parts taken from reference TRBV28 and TRBJ2-7, reads DVKVTQSSRYLVKRTGEKVFLECVQDMDHENMFWYRQDPGLGLRLIYFSYDVKMKEKGDIPEGYSVSREKKERFSLILESASTNQTSMYLCASQRDQGEQYFGPGTRLTVT.

The CDR3 DNA reads as TGTGCCAGTAACTCTATAGGACTAGCGGGGGACAATGAGCAGTTCTTC. Its translation is CASNSIGLAGDNEQFF. J is TRBJ2-1 and V is TRBV19; 13 nucleotides agree with TRBD2. Germline lookup yields CDR1 LNHDA and CDR2 SQIVND (reference sequence). Losses at the gene ends were 7 bases for V and 5 bases for J; bases not matched to a gene: 8. The CDR3 is 16 amino acids.

V gene TRBV28 combines with J gene TRBJ2-7, with 9 nucleotides matching TRBD2. The CDR3 covers 16 residues. V lost 5 bases, J lost 5 bases, and 13 bases stayed unmatched. In germline, CDR1 is MDHEN, CDR2 SYDVKM. Here the CDR3 reads CASSPQGSGSPHEQYF. CDR3 nucleotide sequence: TGTGCCAGCAGTCCGCAGGGTAGCGGGAGCCCCCACGAGCAGTACTTC.

The chain uses TRBV18 and TRBJ2-3, with a possible D match to TRBD1 (6 bases). Trimming removed 1 base from V and 2 bases from J, with 10 bases in between. The CDR3 loop spans 15 amino acids. The germline CDR1 and CDR2 sequences are KGHSH and LQKENI. The CDR3 DNA follows: TGTGCCAGCTCACCACTTGGACAGACCACAGATACGCAGTATTTT. Amino acid sequence: CASSPLGQTTDTQYF.

The chain employs TRBV27 and TRBJ1-2; D perhaps matches TRBD1 (5 bases). Trimming shortened V by 4 bases and J by 5 bases, and 17 bases separated the two germline ends. The CDR3 is made up of 15 amino acids. In germline, CDR1 is MNHEY, CDR2 SMNVEV (reference sequence). CDR3 nucleotides: TGTGCCAGCAGTTCGTGGACACCGGTGGGGTATGGCTACACCTTC. Translating gives CASSSWTPVGYGYTF.

This CDR3 is CASSPVWGGRETQYF. The CDR3 DNA is TGTGCCAGCAGCCCCGTCTGGGGGGGCCGGGAGACCCAGTACTTC. The chain has TRBV7-9 and TRBJ2-5; TRBD2 might be the D (7 bases). The V gene's germline CDR1 is SEHNR and CDR2 FQNEAQ (reference sequence). Deletions cut 5 bases from V and 5 bases from J, with 18 bases between. The CDR3 loop spans 15 amino acids.

CDR3 loop: CASRATGTANSPLHF. The CDR3 DNA follows: TGTGCCAGCAGGGCGACCGGGACAGCAAATTCACCCCTCCACTTT. The chain is built from TRBV6-5 and TRBJ1-6, with 7 bases lining up with TRBD1. V lost 6 bases to trimming and J lost 7 bases; unmatched junction nucleotides: 9. CDR1 and CDR2 from the germline V gene are MNHEY and SVGAGI. The CDR3 runs 15 residues.

The chain is built from TRBV5-1 and TRBJ1-3; no clear D. V lost 2 bases, J lost 0 bases, and 6 bases lay in between. CDR3 length: 14 amino acids. Germline assignment: CDR1 SGHRS and CDR2 YFSETQ. Here the CDR3 reads CASSLQTSGNTIYF. DNA for the CDR3: TGCGCCAGCAGCTTACAGACCTCTGGAAACACCATATATTTT.

This rearrangement joins TRBV28 to TRBJ2-5; D is uncertain. The CDR3 loop spans 13 amino acids. The germline V and J ends were trimmed by 2 bases and 2 bases, with 6 bases remaining between them. CDR1 is MDHEN and CDR2 is SYDVKM in the germline V gene. The CDR3 DNA follows: TGTGCCAGCAGTTTAGTAGCTCAAGAGACCCAGTACTTC. This gives the protein CASSLVAQETQYF.

The CDR3 DNA reads TGTGCCAGCAGCGCGAGAGGTGGAGATAGCGGGGGACATAGCACAGATACGCAGTATTTT. It encodes CASSARGGDSGGHSTDTQYF. V gene TRBV21-1 combines with J gene TRBJ2-3; the table's D gene call, TRBD2, was not cross checked with the DNA. TRBV21-1 has pseudogene status. This CDR3 is built from 20 residues.